One sample yielded the 24 T cell receptor beta chains listed below, sequenced in a study of cytomegalovirus exposure and HLA in healthy donors. The PCR was carried out with 60 Vbeta primers and 13 Jbeta primers. Some clones are missing from TCRdb's copy, which holds only in-frame ones; the method was immunoSEQ multiplex PCR. The sample table sets out tens of thousands of clones. The sample consisted of PBMCs. Receptors originate from a man in his fifties or sixties in good health and CMV-seropositive.

The chain uses TRBV18 and TRBJ2-5; 10 bases fit TRBD1. The CDR3 extends over 14 amino acids. Trimming cost V 3 bases and J 4 bases; bases outside gene matches: 2. Germline loops: CDR1 KGHSH, CDR2 LQKENI. CDR3 amino acids: CASSPRDRGETQYF. CDR3 nucleotides: TGTGCCAGCTCACCCCGGGACAGGGGAGAGACCCAGTACTTC.

This chain uses TRBV11-3 with TRBJ1-2; D not certain. The CDR3 is 12 amino acids. Deletions cut 5 bases from V and 4 bases from J, with 8 bases between. The germline V gene has CDR1 SGHNT and CDR2 YENEEA. CDR3 nucleotides: TGTGCCAGCAGCGGCAGAGGCTATGGCTACACCTTC. Its protein is CASSGRGYGYTF.

The gene calls are TRBV9 and TRBJ2-1; 10 bases agree with TRBD1. V gave up 3 bases and J gave up 7 bases; unmatched junction bases: 4. CDR3 size: 14 residues. The V gene's germline CDR1 is SGDLS and CDR2 YYNGEE. CDR3 nucleotide sequence: TGTGCCAGCAGCGGGACAGGGGGAGGAAATGAGCAGTTCTTC. Its protein product is CASSGTGGGNEQFF.

The chain joins TRBV6-9 to TRBJ2-7; no definite D call. The CDR3 contains 14 residues. The ends were cut back, 1 base at V and 0 bases at J, with 7 bases in the middle. The germline gives CDR1 MNHGY, CDR2 SVAAGI. In nucleotides, the CDR3 is TGTGCCAGCAGTTATTTAGCCTACTCCTACGAGCAGTACGTC. As protein: CASSYLAYSYEQYV.

The chain has TRBV4-1 and TRBJ2-1; 8 nucleotides line up with TRBD1. Germline CDR1 reads MGHRA; CDR2 reads YSYEKL. V trimming: 2 bases; J trimming: 1 base; junction bases outside the gene matches: 16. This CDR3 spans 20 amino acids. DNA of the CDR3: TGCGCCAGCAGCCAAAAACCCGGGACAGGCCCGATGGGTTCCTACAATGAGCAGTTCTTC. Translating gives CASSQKPGTGPMGSYNEQFF.

The chain has TRBV19 and TRBJ2-3, with 11 bases lining up with TRBD2. V gave up 4 bases and J gave up 1 base; unmatched junction bases: 4. The CDR3 totals 16 residues. Per germline, CDR1 LNHDA and CDR2 SQIVND (reference sequence). CDR3 protein: CASSRYSGRGTDTQYF. In DNA, the CDR3 is TGTGCCAGTAGTAGGTATAGCGGGAGGGGCACAGATACGCAGTATTTT. The whole variable domain, remainder taken from reference TRBV19 and TRBJ2-3, is DGGITQSPKYLFRKEGQNVTLSCEQNLNHDAMYWYRQDPGQGLRLIYYSQIVNDFQKGDIAEGYSVSREKKESFPLTVTSAQKNPTAFYLCASSRYSGRGTDTQYFGPGTRLTVL.

J is TRBJ1-1 and V is TRBV29-1; the D is unclear. The CDR3 is 13 amino acids. Trimming pared 4 bases from V and 3 bases from J, leaving 12 bases between. CDR1 is SQVTM and CDR2 is ANQGSEA in the germline V gene. As DNA, the CDR3 is TGCAGCGTTGCCCCACAGAAACACACTGAAGCTTTCTTT. Amino acid sequence: CSVAPQKHTEAFF.

The DNA for the CDR3 is TGCGCCAGTAAGCGTATTGAAGGTCCGGCGGGGACCCAGTACTTC. This sequence encodes CASKRIEGPAGTQYF. This chain connects TRBV5-1 to TRBJ2-5; a possible D gene is TRBD2 (5 bases). V was pared by 8 bases and J by 7 bases, with 24 bases between. Germline V CDR1 and CDR2: SGHRS, YFSETQ. The length of the CDR3 is 15 residues.

The rearrangement links TRBV14 to TRBJ2-7; perhaps TRBD1 as D (6 bases). The CDR3 is 14 residues long. V gave up 2 bases and J gave up 0 bases, with 8 bases separating them. Germline V CDR1 and CDR2: SGHDN, FVKESK. The CDR3 loop reads CASSQSTGSYEQYF. The CDR3 nucleotides read TGTGCCAGCAGCCAATCGACAGGCTCCTACGAGCAGTACTTC.

The V and J genes are TRBV5-5 and TRBJ1-1; the D gene is possibly TRBD1 (6 bases). Germline V lookup: CDR1 SGHKS, CDR2 YYEKEE (reference sequence). The CDR3 is made up of 15 amino acids. V was cut by 9 bases and J by 0 bases, with 18 bases left in between. CDR3 sequence: CATQTGRGLNTEAFF. The CDR3 nucleotides are TGTGCCACTCAAACAGGGAGGGGTTTGAACACTGAAGCTTTCTTT.

The rearrangement joins TRBV25-1 to TRBJ1-2; maybe TRBD1 (6 bases). Trimming took 6 bases from V and 1 from J, leaving 12 bases between them. From germline, CDR1 is MGHDK and CDR2 SYGVNS. CDR3 length: 14 residues. CDR3 protein: CASRGGPLNYGYTF. The DNA of the CDR3 is TGTGCCAGCAGGGGGGGGCCCCTTAACTATGGCTACACCTTC.

V is TRBV9 and J is TRBJ1-5; tentatively, D is TRBD1 (5 bases). The germline V and J ends were trimmed by 3 bases and 2 bases, with 18 bases remaining between them. Germline V CDR1 and CDR2: SGDLS, YYNGEE. CDR3 length: 17 residues. The CDR3 sequence is CASSEGDFVRGNQPQHF. DNA for the CDR3: TGTGCCAGCAGCGAAGGGGACTTTGTGAGGGGCAATCAGCCCCAGCATTTT.

J is TRBJ2-2 and V is TRBV9; perhaps TRBD1 as D (6 bases). The CDR3 totals 15 residues. CDR1 and CDR2 from the germline V gene are SGDLS and YYNGEE. Trimming removed 4 bases from V and 0 bases from J, with 10 bases in between. CDR3 sequence: CASSFRQANTGELFF. As DNA, the CDR3 is TGTGCCAGCAGCTTTCGACAGGCGAACACCGGGGAGCTGTTTTTT. Looking up the rest from reference TRBV9 and TRBJ2-2 gives the full variable domain: DSGVTQTPKHLITATGQRVTLRCSPRSGDLSVYWYQQSLDQGLQFLIQYYNGEERAKGNILERFSAQQFPDLHSELNLSSLELGDSALYFCASSFRQANTGELFFGEGSRLTVL.

CDR3 sequence (DNA): TGTGCCAGTAGTATCGGGCAGCAGGGGTTACGTGGCTACACCTTC. This codes for CASSIGQQGLRGYTF. V gene TRBV19 combines with J gene TRBJ1-2, with TRBD1 as a possible D gene (6 bases). Germline loops: CDR1 LNHDA, CDR2 SQIVND (reference sequence). CDR3 length: 15 amino acids. V was pared by 3 bases and J by 7 bases, with 18 bases between.

This chain links TRBV6-6 with TRBJ1-4; D gene ambiguous. V lost 8 bases and J 8 bases, leaving 12 bases between the germline ends. Germline V gene sequence: CDR1 MNHNY, CDR2 SVGAGI (reference sequence). The CDR3 loop spans 12 amino acids. In nucleotides, the CDR3 is TGTGCCAGCGCCGACATTTCCGAAAAACTGTTTTTT. It yields the protein CASADISEKLFF.

This chain links TRBV6-6 with TRBJ2-2; D gene unclear. This CDR3 contains 13 residues. Trimming stripped 5 bases from V and 7 bases from J, with 11 bases between. Per germline, CDR1 MNHNY and CDR2 SVGAGI (reference sequence). CDR3 nucleotides: TGTGCCAGCAGTCCTTACCAGGTCGGGGAGCTGTTTTTT. Amino acids: CASSPYQVGELFF.

The V and J genes are TRBV15 and TRBJ2-7, with 7 positions matching TRBD2. Germline trimming cut 1 base from V and 4 bases from J; bases unmatched to any gene: 7. This CDR3 is built from 15 residues. Germline V gene lookup returns CDR1 LNHNV and CDR2 YYDKDF (reference sequence). CDR3: CATSRAVGGGYEQYF. The CDR3 region has the DNA TGTGCCACCAGCAGAGCGGTTGGGGGGGGATACGAGCAGTACTTC. Full variable domain (outside the CDR3, taken from reference TRBV15 and TRBJ2-7): DAMVIQNPRYQVTQFGKPVTLSCSQTLNHNVMYWYQQKSSQAPKLLFHYYDKDFNNEADTPDNFQSRRPNTSFCFLDIRSPGLGDTAMYLCATSRAVGGGYEQYFGPGTRLTVT.

The chain recombines TRBV20-1 with TRBJ2-4; 7 nucleotides match TRBD1. The CDR3 has 11 residues. The ends lost 5 bases at V and 8 bases at J; junction bases unmatched: 3. The germline CDR1 and CDR2 sequences are DFQATT and SNEGSKA (reference sequence). CDR3 region: CSAPTGDIQYF. CDR3 sequence (DNA): TGCAGTGCTCCTACAGGGGACATTCAGTACTTC.

The chain employs TRBV18 and TRBJ2-3; D unresolved. Germline V gene data show CDR1 as KGHSH and CDR2 as LQKENI. The V end lost 8 bases, the J end lost 0 bases, and 9 bases lay between the germline ends. The length of the CDR3 is 13 residues. The CDR3 is CASLLTSTDTQYF. CDR3 bases: TGTGCCAGCCTACTCACTAGCACAGATACGCAGTATTTT. Variable domain in full (rest from reference TRBV18 and TRBJ2-3): NAGVMQNPRHLVRRRGQEARLRCSPMKGHSHVYWYRQLPEEGLKFMVYLQKENIIDESGMPKERFSAEFPKEGPSILRIQQVVRGDSAAYFCASLLTSTDTQYFGPGTRLTVL.

CDR3 nucleotide sequence: TGCAGCGTTTTAGGGACTAGCGGTACCTACGAGCAGTACTTC. Its translation: CSVLGTSGTYEQYF. V and J are TRBV29-1 and TRBJ2-7; 11 nucleotides line up with TRBD2. Losses at the gene ends were 5 bases for V and 2 bases for J; bases not matched to a gene: 5. The CDR3 is made up of 14 amino acids. The germline CDR1 and CDR2 sequences are SQVTM and ANQGSEA.

This chain joins TRBV10-3 and TRBJ2-3; a weak D match, TRBD2 (6 bases). The CDR3 covers 15 residues. V lost 6 bases, J lost 0 bases, and 13 bases lay in between. From germline, CDR1 is ENHRY and CDR2 SYGVKD. The CDR3 sequence: CAISHSGTSTDTQYF. The CDR3, as DNA: TGTGCCATCAGCCATAGCGGAACTAGCACAGATACGCAGTATTTT.

The rearrangement links TRBV30 to TRBJ1-6, with TRBD1 matching 10 bases. The CDR3 spans 15 residues. Germline loops: CDR1 GTSNPN, CDR2 SVGIG (reference sequence). J gave up 9 bases and V 5 bases, and 10 bases lay outside the gene matches. CDR3 nucleotides: TGTGCCTGGGGACCCCCGGGACAGGGGAGTTCACCCCTCCACTTT. This codes for CAWGPPGQGSSPLHF. Based on the CDR3 plus reference TRBV30 and TRBJ1-6, the full variable domain is SQTIHQWPATLVQPVGSPLSLECTVEGTSNPNLYWYRQAAGRGLQLLFYSVGIGQISSEVPQNLSASRPQDRQFILSSKKLLLSDSGFYLCAWGPPGQGSSPLHFGNGTRLTVT.

The chain carries TRBV7-2 and TRBJ2-1, with TRBD2 matching 7 bases. V gave up 5 bases and J gave up 5 bases; unmatched junction bases: 6. This CDR3 is 14 amino acids long. In germline, CDR1 is SGHTA, CDR2 FQGNSA. The CDR3 is CASSNTGTNNEQFF. CDR3 coding DNA: TGTGCCAGCAGCAACACCGGGACTAACAATGAGCAGTTCTTC.

The genes are TRBV7-2 and TRBJ1-2, with a possible D match to TRBD1 (5 bases). Germline CDR1 reads SGHTA; CDR2 reads FQGNSA. The CDR3 consists of 15 residues. Trimming took off 5 bases at V and 4 bases at J, with 17 bases between the two ends. The CDR3 DNA reads as TGTGCCAGCAGCACTTCATGGGAGGGGTCCTATGGCTACACCTTC. Its protein product is CASSTSWEGSYGYTF.